This T cell receptor beta chain was recorded in a study of shared clonotypes between healthy human individuals. The naive CD8 population came from CD45RO-negative cells selected for CCR7, without terminally differentiated effector memory CD45RA+ cells. An assay was performed, and its level was deep. This table comes from immunoSEQ multiplex PCR, and its TCRdb copy is limited to in-frame clones, with some not included. In the table there are over 2 million clones, less than 95% of which are singletons. Whole-study findings and limits: On the whole, naive subsets had larger estimated richness than memory subsets had. A small donor pool kept down the genetic and exposure-history diversity that was represented.

Germline loops: CDR1 SGHVS, CDR2 FQNEAQ. The CDR3 covers 14 residues. The junction had 4 bases not matched to a gene; V was cut back by 5 bases and J by 2 bases. As regards this clone: Its antigen is not known.

Sequencing input: naive CD8+ T cells sorted from blood. The chain combines TRBV7-8 with TRBJ1-2; TRBD1 aligns across 8 bases. The clonotype was recovered from a man aged 18 to 29 in good health. CDR3 coding DNA: TGTGCCAGCAGCCACAACAGGGGGAACTATGGCTACACCTTC. Translation: CASSHNRGNYGYTF.